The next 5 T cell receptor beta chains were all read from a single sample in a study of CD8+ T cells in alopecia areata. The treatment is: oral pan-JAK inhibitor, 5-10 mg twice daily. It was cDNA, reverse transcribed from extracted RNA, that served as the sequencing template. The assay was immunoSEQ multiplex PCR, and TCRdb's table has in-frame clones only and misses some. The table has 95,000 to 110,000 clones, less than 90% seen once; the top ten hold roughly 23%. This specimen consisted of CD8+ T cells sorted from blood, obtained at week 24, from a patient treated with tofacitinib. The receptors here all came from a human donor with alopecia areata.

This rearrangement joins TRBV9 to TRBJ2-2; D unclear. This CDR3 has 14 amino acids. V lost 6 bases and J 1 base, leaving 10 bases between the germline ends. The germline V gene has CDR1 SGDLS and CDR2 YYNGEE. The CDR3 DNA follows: TGTGCCAGCACTGCCTCCGGGAACACCGGGGAGCTGTTTTTT. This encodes CASTASGNTGELFF. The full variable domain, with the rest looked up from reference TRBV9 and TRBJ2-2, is DSGVTQTPKHLITATGQRVTLRCSPRSGDLSVYWYQQSLDQGLQFLIQYYNGEERAKGNILERFSAQQFPDLHSELNLSSLELGDSALYFCASTASGNTGELFFGEGSRLTVL.

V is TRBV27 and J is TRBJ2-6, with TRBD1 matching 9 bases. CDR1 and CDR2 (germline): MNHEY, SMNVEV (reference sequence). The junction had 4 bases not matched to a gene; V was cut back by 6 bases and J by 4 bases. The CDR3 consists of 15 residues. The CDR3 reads CASRNRGLGANVLTF. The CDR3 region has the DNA TGTGCCAGCAGAAACAGGGGGCTAGGGGCCAACGTCCTGACTTTC.

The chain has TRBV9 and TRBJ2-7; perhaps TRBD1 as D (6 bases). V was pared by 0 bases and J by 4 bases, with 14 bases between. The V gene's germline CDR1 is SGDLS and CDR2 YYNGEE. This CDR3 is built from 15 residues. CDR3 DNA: TGTGCCAGCAGCGTAGACCCAGGGGCAGGATACGAGCAGTACTTC. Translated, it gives CASSVDPGAGYEQYF.

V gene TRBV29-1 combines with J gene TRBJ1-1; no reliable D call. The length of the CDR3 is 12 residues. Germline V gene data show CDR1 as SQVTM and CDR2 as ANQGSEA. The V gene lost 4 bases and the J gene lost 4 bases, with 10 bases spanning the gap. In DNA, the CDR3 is TGCAGCGTTGGTGGGTGGGGCACTGAAGCTTTCTTT. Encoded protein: CSVGGWGTEAFF. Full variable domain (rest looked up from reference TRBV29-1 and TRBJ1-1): SAVISQKPSRDICQRGTSLTIQCQVDSQVTMMFWYRQQPGQSLTLIATANQGSEATYESGFVIDKFPISRPNLTFSTLTVSNMSPEDSSIYLCSVGGWGTEAFFGQGTRLTVV.

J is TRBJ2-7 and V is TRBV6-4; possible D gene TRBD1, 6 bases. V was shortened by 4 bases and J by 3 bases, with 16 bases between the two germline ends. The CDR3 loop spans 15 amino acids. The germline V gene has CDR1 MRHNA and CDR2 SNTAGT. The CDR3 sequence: CASSVSGDTSYEQYF. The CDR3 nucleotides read TGTGCCAGCAGTGTTTCAGGGGACACAAGCTACGAGCAGTACTTC.